The 7 T cell receptor beta chains given below trace back to one sample, sequenced in a study of T-cell memory formation after mild COVID-19. From the 5' RACE reads, TCRdb called clonotypes with MiXCR, one entry per CDR3 protein. The data show some 450,000 distinct CDR3 sequences, with roughly 18% seen just once and 20% to 25% held by the top ten. The source material was PBMCs or a T cell subset sorted from them (not recorded which). The source of these receptors is a man aged 18 to 35 who had mild COVID-19 (a few samples of this study predate the infection). Cell type and time point are not known.

This clonotype showed up many times. The chain has TRBV9 and TRBJ2-2; D not resolved. V lost 0 bases to trimming and J lost 11 bases, with 8 bases between them. The germline V gene has CDR1 SGDLS and CDR2 YYNGEE. The CDR3 is 12 residues long. This CDR3 is CASSVGRNELFF. CDR3 DNA sequence: TGTGCCAGCAGCGTAGGGAGAAACGAGCTGTTTTTT.

The genes are TRBV6-5 and TRBJ1-2; TRBD1 is a possible D gene (5 bases). V lost 6 bases to trimming and J lost 4 bases, with 12 bases between them. Germline CDR1 and CDR2: MNHEY and SVGAGI. This CDR3 contains 13 residues. The CDR3 reads CASRSPGFYGYTF. CDR3 nucleotide sequence: TGTGCCAGCAGGAGCCCAGGGTTCTATGGCTACACCTTC.

This clonotype was seen ten or more times. CDR3 nucleotides: TGTGCCAGCAGCCCCGCTTTTAATACGCAGTATTTT. Translated: CASSPAFNTQYF. The chain uses TRBV7-2 and TRBJ2-3, with no clear D. The V gene's germline CDR1 is SGHTA and CDR2 FQGNSA. Trimming left V 5 bases short and J 7 bases short, with 10 bases between. The CDR3 loop spans 12 amino acids.

A few counts support this clonotype. The chain is built from TRBV11-1 and TRBJ2-2; 9 bases line up with TRBD2. The CDR3 covers 16 residues. J was trimmed by 4 bases and V by 1 base; bases with no gene match: 4. Germline CDR1 reads SGHAT; CDR2 reads FQDESV (reference sequence). CDR3 region: CASSLVASGATGELFF. In nucleotides, the CDR3 is TGTGCCAGCAGCTTAGTGGCTAGCGGGGCCACCGGGGAGCTGTTTTTT.

This clonotype showed up many times. The chain links TRBV5-1 to TRBJ2-7, with 8 bases that match TRBD1. With 0 bases clipped from V and 6 bases from J, the junction kept 8 bases outside the gene matches. The CDR3 length is 15 residues. The germline CDR1 and CDR2 sequences are SGHRS and YFSETQ. CDR3 amino acids: CASSLGGQGALEQYF. As DNA, the CDR3 is TGCGCCAGCAGCTTGGGGGGGCAGGGGGCCCTCGAGCAGTACTTC. Drawing the rest from reference TRBV5-1 and TRBJ2-7, the complete variable domain is KAGVTQTPRYLIKTRGQQVTLSCSPISGHRSVSWYQQTPGQGLQFLFEYFSETQRNKGNFPGRFSGRQFSNSRSEMNVSTLELGDSALYLCASSLGGQGALEQYFGPGTRLTVT.

This clonotype turned up a few times. DNA for the CDR3: TGCAGTGCTACTAATGCTAACTATGGCTACACCTTC. Protein sequence: CSATNANYGYTF. V is TRBV20-1 and J is TRBJ1-2; D gene ambiguous. Trimming shortened V by 4 bases and J by 0 bases, and 6 bases separated the two germline ends. CDR1 and CDR2 (germline): DFQATT, SNEGSKA (reference sequence). This CDR3 has 12 residues.

V is TRBV19 and J is TRBJ2-7; TRBD1 matches 11 bases. V shed 5 bases and J 2 bases; nucleotides not matched to a gene: 8. This CDR3 spans 16 amino acids. CDR1 is LNHDA, CDR2 SQIVND, per germline (reference sequence). The DNA for the CDR3 is TGTGCCAGTAGTGTCCGCCCGGGACAGGGGGCCTACGAGCAGTACTTC. Its translation: CASSVRPGQGAYEQYF.